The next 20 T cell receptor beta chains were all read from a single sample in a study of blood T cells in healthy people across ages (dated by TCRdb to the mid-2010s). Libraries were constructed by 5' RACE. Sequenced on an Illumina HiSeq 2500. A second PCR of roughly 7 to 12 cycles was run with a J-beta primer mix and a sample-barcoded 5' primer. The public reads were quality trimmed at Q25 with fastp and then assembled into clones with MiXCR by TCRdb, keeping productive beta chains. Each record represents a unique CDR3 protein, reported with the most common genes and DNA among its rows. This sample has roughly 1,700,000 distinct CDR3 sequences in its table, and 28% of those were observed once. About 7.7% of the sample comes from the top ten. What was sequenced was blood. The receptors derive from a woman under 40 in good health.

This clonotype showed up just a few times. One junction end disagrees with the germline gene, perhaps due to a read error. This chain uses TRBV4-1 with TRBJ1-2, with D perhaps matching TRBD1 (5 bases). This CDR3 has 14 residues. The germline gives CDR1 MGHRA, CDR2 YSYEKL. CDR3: CAGSHGTDNYGYTF. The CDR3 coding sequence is TGCGCCGGCAGCCACGGGACGGACAACTATGGCTACACCTTC.

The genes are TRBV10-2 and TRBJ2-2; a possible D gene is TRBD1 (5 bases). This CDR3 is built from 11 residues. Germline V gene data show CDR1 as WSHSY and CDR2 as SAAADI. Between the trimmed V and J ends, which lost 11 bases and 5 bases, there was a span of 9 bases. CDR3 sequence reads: CAARTTGELFF. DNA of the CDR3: TGCGCCGCACGGACAACCGGGGAGCTGTTTTTT.

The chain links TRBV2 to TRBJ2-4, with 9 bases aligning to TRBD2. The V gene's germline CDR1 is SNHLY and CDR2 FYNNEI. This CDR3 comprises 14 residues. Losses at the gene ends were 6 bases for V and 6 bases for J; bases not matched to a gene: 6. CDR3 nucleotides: TGTGCCAGCAGCCGCGGGAGGGAGGGAAACATTCAGTACTTC. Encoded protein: CASSRGREGNIQYF. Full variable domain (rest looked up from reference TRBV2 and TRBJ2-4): EPEVTQTPSHQVTQMGQEVILRCVPISNHLYFYWYRQILGQKVEFLVSFYNNEISEKSEIFDDQFSVERPDGSNFTLKIRSTKLEDSAMYFCASSRGREGNIQYFGAGTRLSVL.

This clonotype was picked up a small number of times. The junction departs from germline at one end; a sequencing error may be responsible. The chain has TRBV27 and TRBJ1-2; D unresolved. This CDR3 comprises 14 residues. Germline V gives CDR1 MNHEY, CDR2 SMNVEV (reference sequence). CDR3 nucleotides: TGTGCCAGCAGTTCCATCGGAGCTAACTATGGCAACACCTTC. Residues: CASSSIGANYGNTF.

CDR3 sequence: CASRPSIGQADNYGYTF. In DNA form, the CDR3 reads TGTGCCAGCCGTCCTTCGATTGGACAGGCTGATAACTATGGCTACACCTTC. The chain employs TRBV28 and TRBJ1-2; 7 nucleotides match TRBD1. Germline V CDR1 and CDR2: MDHEN, SYDVKM. CDR3 length: 17 residues. Trimming at V came to 8 bases and at J to 1 base, leaving 16 bases not matched to a gene.

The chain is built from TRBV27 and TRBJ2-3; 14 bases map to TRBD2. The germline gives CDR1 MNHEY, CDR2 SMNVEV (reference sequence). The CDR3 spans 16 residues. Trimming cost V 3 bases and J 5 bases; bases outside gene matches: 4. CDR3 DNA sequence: TGTGCCAGCAGTTTGGGACTAGCGGGAGAGGAAGATACGCAGTATTTT. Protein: CASSLGLAGEEDTQYF.

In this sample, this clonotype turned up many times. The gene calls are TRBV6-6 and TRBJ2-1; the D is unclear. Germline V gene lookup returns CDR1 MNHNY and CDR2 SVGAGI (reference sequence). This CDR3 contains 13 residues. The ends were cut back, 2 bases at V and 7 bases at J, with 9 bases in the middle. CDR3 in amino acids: CASSYRSANEQFF. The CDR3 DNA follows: TGTGCCAGCAGTTACCGGTCAGCAAATGAGCAGTTCTTC.

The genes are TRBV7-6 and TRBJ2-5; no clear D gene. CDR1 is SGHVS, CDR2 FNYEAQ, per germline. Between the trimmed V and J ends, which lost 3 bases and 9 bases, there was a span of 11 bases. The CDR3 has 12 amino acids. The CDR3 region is CASSFTVESQYF. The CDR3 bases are TGTGCCAGCAGCTTCACGGTGGAGTCCCAGTACTTC.

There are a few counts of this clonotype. CDR3 protein: CASSLASGGDSRCEQYF. The DNA for the CDR3 is TGTGCCAGCAGCTTGGCTAGCGGGGGTGACAGTAGGTGCGAGCAGTACTTC. The rearrangement links TRBV5-8 to TRBJ2-7; 10 bases fit TRBD2. This CDR3 has 17 residues. CDR1 is SGHTS, CDR2 YDEGEE, per germline. Trimming cost V 0 bases and J 6 bases; bases outside gene matches: 12.

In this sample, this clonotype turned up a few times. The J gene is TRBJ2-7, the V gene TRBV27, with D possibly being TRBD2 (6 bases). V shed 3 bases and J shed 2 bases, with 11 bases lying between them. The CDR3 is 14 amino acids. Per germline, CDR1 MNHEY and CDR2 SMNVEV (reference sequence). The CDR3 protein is CASSFRRGTYEQYF. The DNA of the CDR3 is TGTGCCAGCAGTTTCCGGCGGGGTACCTACGAGCAGTACTTC.

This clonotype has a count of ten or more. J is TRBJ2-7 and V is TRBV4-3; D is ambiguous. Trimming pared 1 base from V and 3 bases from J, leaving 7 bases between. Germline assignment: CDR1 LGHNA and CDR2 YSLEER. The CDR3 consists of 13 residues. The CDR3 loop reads CASSQGSLYEQYF. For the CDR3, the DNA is TGCGCCAGCAGCCAAGGGAGTCTCTACGAGCAGTACTTC.

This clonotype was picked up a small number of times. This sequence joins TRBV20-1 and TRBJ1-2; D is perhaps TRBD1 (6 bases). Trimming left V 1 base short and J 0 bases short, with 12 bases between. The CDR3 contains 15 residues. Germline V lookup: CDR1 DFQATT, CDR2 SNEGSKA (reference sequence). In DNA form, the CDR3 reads TGCAGTGCTAGAGGAATGGACAGCCCTAACTATGGCTACACCTTC. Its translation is CSARGMDSPNYGYTF.

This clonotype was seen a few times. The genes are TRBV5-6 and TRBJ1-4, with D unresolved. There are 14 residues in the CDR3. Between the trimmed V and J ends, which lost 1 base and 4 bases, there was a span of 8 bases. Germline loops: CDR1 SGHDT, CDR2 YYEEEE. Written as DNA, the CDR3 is TGTGCCAGCAGCTTGCGGGGTATTAATGAAAAACTGTTTTTT. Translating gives CASSLRGINEKLFF.

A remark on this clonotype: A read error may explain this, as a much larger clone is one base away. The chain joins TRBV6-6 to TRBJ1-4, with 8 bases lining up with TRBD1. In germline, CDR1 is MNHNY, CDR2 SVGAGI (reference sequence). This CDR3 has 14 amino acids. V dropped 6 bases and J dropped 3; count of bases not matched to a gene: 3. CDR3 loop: CASSADRANEKLFF. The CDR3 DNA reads TGTGCCAGCAGCGCGGACAGGGCTAATGAAAAACTGTTTTTT.

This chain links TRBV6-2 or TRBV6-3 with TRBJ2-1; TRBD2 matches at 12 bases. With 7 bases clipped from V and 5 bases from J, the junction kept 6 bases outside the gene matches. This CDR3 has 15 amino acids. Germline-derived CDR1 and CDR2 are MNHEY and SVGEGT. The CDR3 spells CASIQTSGGNNEQFF. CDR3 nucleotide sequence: TGTGCCAGCATCCAGACTAGCGGGGGCAACAATGAGCAGTTCTTC.

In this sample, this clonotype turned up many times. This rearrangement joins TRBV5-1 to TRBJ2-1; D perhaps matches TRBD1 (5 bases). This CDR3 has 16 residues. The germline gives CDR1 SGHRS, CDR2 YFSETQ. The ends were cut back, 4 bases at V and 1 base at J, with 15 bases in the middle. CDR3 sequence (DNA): TGCGCCAGCAGCCTGGGGCGCTTGGGGTCCTACAATGAGCAGTTCTTC. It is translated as CASSLGRLGSYNEQFF.

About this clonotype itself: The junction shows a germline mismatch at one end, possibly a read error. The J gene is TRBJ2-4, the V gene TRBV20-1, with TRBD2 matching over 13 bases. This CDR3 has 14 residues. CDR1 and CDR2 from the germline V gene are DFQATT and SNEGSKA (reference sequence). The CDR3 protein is CSAMTSGRSETQHF. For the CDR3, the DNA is TGCAGTGCTATGACTAGCGGGAGGTCGGAGACCCAGCACTTC.

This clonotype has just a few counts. As DNA, the CDR3 is TGTGCCAGCTCACCAATATCGACTAGCCCTGGCTACGAGCAGTACTTC. Translation gives CASSPISTSPGYEQYF. This chain joins TRBV18 and TRBJ2-7; 7 nucleotides align to TRBD2. Losses at the gene ends were 2 bases for V and 3 bases for J; bases not matched to a gene: 10. The CDR3 has 16 amino acids. CDR1 and CDR2 (germline): KGHSH, LQKENI. Based on the CDR3 plus reference TRBV18 and TRBJ2-7, the full variable domain is NAGVMQNPRHLVRRRGQEARLRCSPMKGHSHVYWYRQLPEEGLKFMVYLQKENIIDESGMPKERFSAEFPKEGPSILRIQQVVRGDSAAYFCASSPISTSPGYEQYFGPGTRLTVT.

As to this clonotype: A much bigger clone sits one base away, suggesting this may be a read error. The CDR3 loop is CASSSPRSGVRETQYF. For the CDR3, the DNA is TGTGCCAGCAGCTCTCCCCGGTCAGGGGTTCGGGAGACCCAGTACTTC. The chain combines TRBV9 with TRBJ2-4; maybe TRBD1 (6 bases). The DNA end is a closer match to TRBJ2-5, so the J assignment may be wrong. This CDR3 has 16 amino acids. Germline V gene data show CDR1 as SGDLS and CDR2 as YYNGEE.

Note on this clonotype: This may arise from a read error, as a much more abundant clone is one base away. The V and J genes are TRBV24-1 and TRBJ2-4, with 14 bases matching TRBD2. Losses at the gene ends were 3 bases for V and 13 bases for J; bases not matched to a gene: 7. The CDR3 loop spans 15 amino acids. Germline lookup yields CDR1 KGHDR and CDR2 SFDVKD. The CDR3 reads CATSDGLAGGYEQYF. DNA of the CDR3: TGTGCCACCAGTGATGGACTAGCGGGAGGCTATGAGCAGTACTTC.